This is a list of T cell receptor beta chains from one sample in a study of cytomegalovirus exposure and HLA in healthy donors. The repertoire was sequenced with immunoSEQ multiplex PCR; TCRdb's copy has only in-frame clones and lacks some. The sample lists approximately 44,000 clones, roughly 60% occurring once. Material: PBMCs. All receptors derive from a human donor in good health. CDR3s include the opening cysteine and the closing phenylalanine or tryptophan. A D gene is named only where the DNA matches it firmly. Clone sizes are given selectively: once, few, many, or a class where the clone is expanded.

.	.	TRBV4-1	TRBJ2-7	CASSREDKSYEQYF	TGCGCCAGCAGCCGGGAGGACAAATCCTACGAGCAGTACTTC
.	TRBD1	TRBV18	TRBJ2-4	CASSRQGAKNIQYF	TGTGCCAGCTCACGACAGGGGGCAAAAAACATTCAGTACTTC
.	.	TRBV14	TRBJ1-5	CASSQLTVNQPQHF	TGTGCCAGCAGCCAACTGACAGTTAATCAGCCCCAGCATTTT
.	.	TRBV7-9	TRBJ1-2	CASGGGNYGYTF	TGTGCCAGCGGGGGCGGAAACTATGGCTACACCTTC
.	.	TRBV30	TRBJ2-3	CAWSDGRHTDTQYF	TGTGCCTGGAGTGATGGTAGACACACAGATACGCAGTATTTT
.	.	TRBV28	TRBJ2-7	CAIGQRYEQYF	TGTGCCATCGGACAGCGCTACGAGCAGTACTTC
.	.	TRBV11-3	TRBJ2-2	CASSFSQDTGELFF	TGTGCCAGCAGCTTCAGCCAGGACACCGGGGAGCTGTTTTTT
few	TRBD1	TRBV6-1	TRBJ2-7	CASSELHGQGYEQYF	TGTGCCAGCAGTGAGCTTCACGGACAGGGCTACGAGCAGTACTTC
.	.	TRBV18	TRBJ2-1	CASSPAKGNNEQFF	TGTGCCAGCTCACCAGCTAAGGGGAACAATGAGCAGTTCTTC
.	.	TRBV7-2	TRBJ2-5	CASSLRLEQETQYF	TGTGCCAGCAGCTTACGCCTAGAACAAGAGACCCAGTACTTC
once	.	TRBV10-3	TRBJ1-5	CATREDPNQPQHF	TGTGCCACCCGGGAGGATCCCAATCAGCCCCAGCATTTT
few	TRBD1	TRBV7-9	TRBJ1-2	CASSLGGGQGIYGYTF	TGTGCCAGCAGCTTAGGGGGGGGACAGGGCATCTATGGCTACACCTTC
.	TRBD1	TRBV11-2	TRBJ1-6	CASSPRTGGNSPLHF	TGTGCCAGCAGCCCCCGGACAGGGGGGAATTCACCCCTCCACTTT
few	.	TRBV4-1	TRBJ1-5	CASSQDSYTQPQHF	TGCGCCAGCAGCCAAGATTCATACACTCAGCCCCAGCATTTT
.	.	TRBV4-1	TRBJ1-2	CASSQDAGSGGYGYTF	TGCGCCAGCAGCCAAGACGCGGGCAGTGGAGGCTATGGCTACACCTTC
.	.	TRBV6-4	TRBJ2-7	CASSSDRSIYEQYF	TGTGCCAGCAGTTCTGATAGATCGATCTACGAGCAGTACTTC
.	.	TRBV30	TRBJ2-1	CAWNRVYEQFF	TGTGCCTGGAACAGGGTCTATGAGCAGTTCTTC
.	.	TRBV10-3	TRBJ1-2	CAISESQGRGYTF	TGTGCCATCAGTGAGTCGCAGGGGCGAGGCTACACCTTC
.	TRBD1	TRBV27	TRBJ1-2	CASSPRTGRGYGYTF	TGTGCCAGCAGTCCTCGGACAGGGAGAGGCTATGGCTACACCTTC
.	TRBD2	TRBV7-8	TRBJ2-1	CASSLGASGGDQEQFF	TGTGCCAGCAGCTTAGGAGCCAGCGGGGGGGACCAGGAGCAGTTCTTC
few	TRBD1	TRBV6-5	TRBJ1-1	CASRRTGKVSEAFF	TGTGCCAGCAGAAGGACAGGGAAGGTTTCTGAAGCTTTCTTT
.	.	TRBV7-8	TRBJ1-2	CASSLEGRSYGYTF	TGTGCCAGCAGCTTAGAGGGGCGGAGCTATGGCTACACCTTC
.	.	TRBV4-3	TRBJ1-6	CASSQELVDSSTYSPLHF	TGCGCCAGCAGCCAAGAATTAGTTGACAGTTCCACATATTCACCCCTCCACTTT
.	TRBD2	TRBV5-5	TRBJ2-7	CASSFGGNAYEQYF	TGTGCCAGCAGCTTCGGGGGGAATGCCTACGAGCAGTACTTC
few	.	TRBV27	TRBJ1-1	CASSLSSRSEAFF	TGTGCCAGCAGTTTATCGTCTCGTAGTGAAGCTTTCTTT
few	.	TRBV29-1	TRBJ2-1	CSVGSSEGSYNEQFF	TGCAGCGTTGGCAGTTCGGAGGGATCCTACAATGAGCAGTTCTTC
.	.	TRBV18	TRBJ1-1	CASSPLGREDTEAFF	TGTGCCAGCTCACCACTTGGCAGGGAAGACACTGAAGCTTTCTTT
few	.	TRBV18	TRBJ2-5	CASSPLARETQYF	TGTGCCAGCTCACCATTAGCTCGGGAGACCCAGTACTTC
.	.	TRBV7-9	TRBJ1-2	CASSSFDSTSYGYTF	TGTGCCAGCAGCTCATTCGACAGCACCTCCTATGGCTACACCTTC